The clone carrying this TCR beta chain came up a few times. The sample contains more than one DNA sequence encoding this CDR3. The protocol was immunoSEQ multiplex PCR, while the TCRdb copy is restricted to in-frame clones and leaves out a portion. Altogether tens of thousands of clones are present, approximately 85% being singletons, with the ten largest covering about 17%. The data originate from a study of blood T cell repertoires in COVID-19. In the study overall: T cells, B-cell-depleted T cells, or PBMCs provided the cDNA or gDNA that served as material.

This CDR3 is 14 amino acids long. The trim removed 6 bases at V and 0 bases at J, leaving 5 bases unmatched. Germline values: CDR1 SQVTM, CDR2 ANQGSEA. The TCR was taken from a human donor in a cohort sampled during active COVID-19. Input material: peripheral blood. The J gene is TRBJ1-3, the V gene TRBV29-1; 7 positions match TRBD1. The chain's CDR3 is CSVRDSLSGNTIYF. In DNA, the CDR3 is TGCAGCGTCAGGGACAGCCTCTCTGGAAACACCATATATTTT.